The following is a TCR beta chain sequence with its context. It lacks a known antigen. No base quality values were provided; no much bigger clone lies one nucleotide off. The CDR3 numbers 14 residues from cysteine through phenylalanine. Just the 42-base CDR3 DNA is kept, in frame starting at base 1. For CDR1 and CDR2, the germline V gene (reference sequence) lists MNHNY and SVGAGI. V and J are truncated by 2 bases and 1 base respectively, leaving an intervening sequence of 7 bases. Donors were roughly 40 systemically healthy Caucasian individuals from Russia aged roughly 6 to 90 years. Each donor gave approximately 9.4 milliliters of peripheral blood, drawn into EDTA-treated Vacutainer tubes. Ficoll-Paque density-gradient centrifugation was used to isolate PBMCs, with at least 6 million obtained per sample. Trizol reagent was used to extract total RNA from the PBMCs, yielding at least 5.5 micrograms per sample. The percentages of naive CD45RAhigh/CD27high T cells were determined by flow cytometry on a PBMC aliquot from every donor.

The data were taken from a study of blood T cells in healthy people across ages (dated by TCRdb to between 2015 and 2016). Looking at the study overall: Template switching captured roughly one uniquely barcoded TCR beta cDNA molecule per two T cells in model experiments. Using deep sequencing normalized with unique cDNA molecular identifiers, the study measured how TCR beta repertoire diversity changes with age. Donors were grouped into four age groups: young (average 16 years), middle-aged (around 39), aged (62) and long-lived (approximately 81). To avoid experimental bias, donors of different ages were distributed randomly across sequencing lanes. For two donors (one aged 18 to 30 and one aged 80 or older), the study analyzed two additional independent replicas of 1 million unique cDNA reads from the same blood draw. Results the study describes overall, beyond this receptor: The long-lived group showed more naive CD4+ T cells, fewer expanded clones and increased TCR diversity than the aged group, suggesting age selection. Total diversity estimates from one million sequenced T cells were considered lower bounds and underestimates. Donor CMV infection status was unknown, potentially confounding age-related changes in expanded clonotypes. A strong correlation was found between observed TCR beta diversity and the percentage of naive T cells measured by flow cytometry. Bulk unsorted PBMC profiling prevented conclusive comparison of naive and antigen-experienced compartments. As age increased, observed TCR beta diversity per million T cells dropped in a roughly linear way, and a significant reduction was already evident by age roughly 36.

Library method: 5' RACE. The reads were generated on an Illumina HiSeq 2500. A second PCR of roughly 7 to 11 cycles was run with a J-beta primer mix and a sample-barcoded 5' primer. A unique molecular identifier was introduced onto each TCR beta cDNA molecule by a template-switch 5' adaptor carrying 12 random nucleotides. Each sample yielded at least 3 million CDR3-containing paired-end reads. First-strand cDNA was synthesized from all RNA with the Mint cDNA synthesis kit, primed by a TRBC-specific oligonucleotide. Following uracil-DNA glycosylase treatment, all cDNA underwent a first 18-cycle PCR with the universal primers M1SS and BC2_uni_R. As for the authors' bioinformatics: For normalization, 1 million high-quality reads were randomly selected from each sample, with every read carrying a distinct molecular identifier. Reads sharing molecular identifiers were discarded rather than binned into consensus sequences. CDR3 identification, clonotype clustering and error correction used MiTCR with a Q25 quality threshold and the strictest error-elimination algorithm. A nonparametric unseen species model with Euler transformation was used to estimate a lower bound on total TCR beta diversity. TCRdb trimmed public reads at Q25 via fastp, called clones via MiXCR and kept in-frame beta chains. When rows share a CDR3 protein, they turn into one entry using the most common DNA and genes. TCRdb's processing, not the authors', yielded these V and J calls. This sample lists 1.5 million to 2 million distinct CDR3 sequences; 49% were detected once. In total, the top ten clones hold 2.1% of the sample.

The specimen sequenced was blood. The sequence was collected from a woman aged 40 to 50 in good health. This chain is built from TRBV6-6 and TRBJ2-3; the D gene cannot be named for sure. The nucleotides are TGTGCCAGCAGTTACCCAGACGGCACAGATACGCAGTATTTT. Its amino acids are CASSYPDGTDTQYF.